This T cell receptor beta chain was profiled in a study of T cell responses to AZD1222 COVID-19 vaccine. Findings and limits, study-wide: Increased Spike-specific TCR breadth and depth were observed after two AZD1222 doses. None of the repertoires were sampled until the peak T cell response had passed. Clonal diversity was possibly underestimated, and the donors were mostly white British, with more females.

The CDR3 totals 15 residues. V dropped 3 bases and J dropped 4 bases, with 15 bases sitting between them. Germline V gene lookup returns CDR1 SEHNR and CDR2 FQNEAQ (reference sequence). Concerning this clone itself: The antigen is undetermined.

The assay was immunoSEQ multiplex PCR, and TCRdb's table has in-frame clones only and misses some. The sample lists about 200,000 clones, approximately 92% occurring once. J is TRBJ1-2 and V is TRBV7-9, with D perhaps TRBD1 (5 bases). This clonotype originated in an adult who received the MenACWY meningococcal vaccine as a control. The sequences come from peripheral blood, collected 28 days after the second dose of the MenACWY control vaccine. The chain's CDR3 is CASSLGLSEGYGYTF. In nucleotides, the CDR3 is TGTGCCAGCAGCTTGGGACTCTCCGAGGGCTATGGCTACACCTTC.